The 29 T cell receptor beta chains given below trace back to one sample, sequenced in a study of blood T cell repertoires in COVID-19. Sequenced by immunoSEQ multiplex PCR; TCRdb stores in-frame clones only, minus some. The sample lists under 100,000 clones; around four fifths were seen once. The sequenced material came from peripheral blood. The receptor set was obtained from a woman aged 55-69 years with acute or convalescent COVID-19.

This clone was detected a few times. The chain employs TRBV7-3 and TRBJ2-1; 9 nucleotides match TRBD1. This CDR3 comprises 14 residues. V lost 5 bases to trimming and J lost 7 bases; unmatched junction nucleotides: 6. Germline CDR1 and CDR2: SGHTA and FQGTGA. The CDR3 loop is CASSRGQGRNEQFF. The CDR3, as DNA: TGTGCCAGCAGCCGTGGACAGGGGCGGAATGAGCAGTTCTTC.

The V gene is TRBV18, the J gene TRBJ1-2; 10 bases line up with TRBD1. Unmatched junction bases numbered 6, after V lost 6 bases and J lost 8 bases. This CDR3 region has 13 residues. Germline CDR1 and CDR2: KGHSH and LQKENI. CDR3 sequence: CASSPDRGQGYTF. The CDR3, as DNA: TGTGCCAGCTCCCCCGACAGGGGGCAAGGCTACACCTTC.

The V gene is TRBV29-1, the J gene TRBJ1-3; 7 bases align to TRBD1. This CDR3 is built from 13 residues. Looked up from germline, CDR1 is SQVTM and CDR2 is ANQGSEA. Trimming took 5 bases from V and 2 from J; bases not matched to a gene: 3. CDR3 in DNA: TGCAGCGTTCGAACAGGGGCTGGAAACACCATATATTTT. Translation: CSVRTGAGNTIYF.

In its sample, this clone was seen a few times. V gene TRBV7-9 combines with J gene TRBJ1-2; 11 bases match TRBD1. Germline CDR1 is SEHNR and CDR2 is FQNEAQ (reference sequence). This CDR3 has 15 amino acids. V shed 7 bases and J 3 bases; nucleotides not matched to a gene: 7. The CDR3 coding sequence is TGTGCCAGCACCGAGGACAGGGGGCTTGACTATGGCTACACCTTC. Amino acids: CASTEDRGLDYGYTF.

The chain recombines TRBV30 with TRBJ1-6; D is uncertain. The length of the CDR3 is 15 residues. Per germline, CDR1 GTSNPN and CDR2 SVGIG (reference sequence). Trimming cost V 4 bases and J 0 bases, with 10 bases left between them. DNA of the CDR3: TGTGCCTGGACACCGGGAAGCTCCTATAATTCACCCCTCCACTTT. Translating gives CAWTPGSSYNSPLHF.

This clone has only one observation. The CDR3 DNA is TGTGCCAGCAGCCAACTAACAGGGAAGGGGCAAAAAACCGGGGAGCTGTTTTTT. It translates to CASSQLTGKGQKTGELFF. V usage is TRBV14 and J usage is TRBJ2-2, with D possibly matching TRBD1 (6 bases). The V end was cut by 2 bases, the J end by 5 bases, with 21 bases between. The germline CDR1 and CDR2 sequences are SGHDN and FVKESK. The CDR3 totals 18 residues.

This rearrangement joins TRBV7-6 to TRBJ2-6, with D unclear. CDR1 is SGHVS, CDR2 FNYEAQ, per germline. This CDR3 comprises 15 residues. V was cut by 4 bases and J by 2 bases, with 9 bases left in between. DNA for the CDR3: TGTGCCAGCAGCTCGATAGTTGCTGGGGCCAACGTCCTGACTTTC. This translates into CASSSIVAGANVLTF.

This rearrangement joins TRBV19 to TRBJ2-2; the D gene is possibly TRBD2 (5 bases). The CDR3 is made up of 12 amino acids. Germline V CDR1 and CDR2: LNHDA, SQIVND (reference sequence). The germline V and J ends were trimmed by 5 bases and 9 bases, with 10 bases remaining between them. The CDR3 nucleotides read TGTGCCAGTAGTCGGGGAGAACGGGAGCTGTTTTTT. It yields the protein CASSRGERELFF. The entire variable domain, with the rest obtained from reference TRBV19 and TRBJ2-2, is as follows: DGGITQSPKYLFRKEGQNVTLSCEQNLNHDAMYWYRQDPGQGLRLIYYSQIVNDFQKGDIAEGYSVSREKKESFPLTVTSAQKNPTAFYLCASSRGERELFFGEGSRLTVL.

The genes are TRBV3-1 (or the pseudogene TRBV3-2) and TRBJ2-1; a possible D gene is TRBD1 (5 bases). Germline values: CDR1 LGHDT, CDR2 YNNKEL (reference sequence). V dropped 1 base and J dropped 3 bases, with 10 bases sitting between them. This CDR3 is 15 amino acids long. As DNA, the CDR3 is TGTGCCAGCAGCCAAGCCGCGACAGTCTACAATGAGCAGTTCTTC. Its translation: CASSQAATVYNEQFF.

The chain combines TRBV4-3 with TRBJ1-1, with TRBD1 identical over 8 bases. This CDR3 is 17 amino acids long. V was pared by 0 bases and J by 6 bases, with 12 bases of the junction left unmatched. Looked up from germline, CDR1 is LGHNA and CDR2 is YSLEER. CDR3 bases: TGCGCCAGCAGCCAAGAGGGCATGGGGACAGGAGTACCTGAAGCTTTCTTT. As protein: CASSQEGMGTGVPEAFF.

This sequence joins TRBV28 and TRBJ1-1; tentatively, D is TRBD1 (5 bases). Germline V gives CDR1 MDHEN, CDR2 SYDVKM. Deletions cut 10 bases from V and 4 bases from J, with 13 bases between. The CDR3 runs 12 residues. The chain's CDR3 is CATGGSITEAFF. As DNA, the CDR3 is TGTGCCACCGGGGGTTCAATCACTGAAGCTTTCTTT.

The chain carries TRBV29-1 and TRBJ1-2; 9 bases are shared with TRBD1. Trimming removed 6 bases from V and 5 bases from J; junction bases left unmatched: 4. This CDR3 has 12 amino acids. CDR1 and CDR2 from the germline V gene are SQVTM and ANQGSEA. The DNA for the CDR3 is TGCAGCGTCGACAGGGGGGGTTATGGCTACACCTTC. It yields the protein CSVDRGGYGYTF.

The chain joins TRBV2 to TRBJ2-4; TRBD1 is a possible D gene (6 bases). Germline loops: CDR1 SNHLY, CDR2 FYNNEI. The CDR3 totals 11 residues. Trimming removed 6 bases at V and 7 bases at J, with 7 bases between. CDR3 sequence reads: CASSQGNIQYF. The CDR3 DNA sequence: TGTGCCAGCAGCCAGGGGAACATTCAGTACTTC.

This clone has only a few counts. The CDR3 DNA is TGTGCCAGCAGTGTGAGGGCAGGAGGTGTAACTGAAGCTTTCTTT. This codes for CASSVRAGGVTEAFF. The chain is built from TRBV25-1 and TRBJ1-1; the D is unclear. Germline CDR1 reads MGHDK; CDR2 reads SYGVNS. The CDR3 runs 15 residues. The ends were cut back, 4 bases at V and 5 bases at J, with 17 bases in the middle.

The chain carries TRBV3-1 (or the pseudogene TRBV3-2) and TRBJ2-7, with 7 nucleotides matching TRBD1. The junction had 4 bases not matched to a gene; V was cut back by 2 bases and J by 3 bases. The length of the CDR3 is 14 residues. Looked up from germline, CDR1 is LGHDT and CDR2 is YNNKEL (reference sequence). Written as DNA, the CDR3 is TGTGCCAGCAGCCAACAGGACAGGCTCTACGAGCAGTACTTC. It translates to CASSQQDRLYEQYF.

The J gene is TRBJ1-5, the V gene TRBV15; the D gene is possibly TRBD1 (5 bases). Germline V gene lookup returns CDR1 LNHNV and CDR2 YYDKDF (reference sequence). The CDR3 extends over 14 amino acids. V was cut by 0 bases and J by 7 bases, with 10 bases left in between. CDR3 loop: CATSRDRVGQPQHF. For the CDR3, the DNA is TGTGCCACCAGCAGAGACAGGGTGGGGCAGCCCCAGCATTTT.

J is TRBJ2-3 and V is TRBV30; D possibly corresponds to TRBD2 (5 bases). The germline V gene encodes CDR1 GTSNPN and CDR2 SVGIG (reference sequence). With 5 bases removed from V and 9 bases from J, the gap between germline ends came to 15 bases. The CDR3 loop spans 12 amino acids. CDR3 DNA sequence: TGTGCCTGGGGTACCTTTAGGAGGACGCAGTATTTT. This encodes CAWGTFRRTQYF.

V is TRBV7-9 and J is TRBJ1-2; TRBD1 aligns across 7 bases. CDR1 is SEHNR and CDR2 is FQNEAQ in the germline V gene (reference sequence). Losses at the gene ends were 4 bases for V and 7 bases for J; bases not matched to a gene: 9. This CDR3 is built from 14 residues. The CDR3 nucleotides are TGTGCCAGCAGCTCAACCAGGGGGGCCGTTGGCTACACCTTC. The encoded protein is CASSSTRGAVGYTF. Combining the CDR3 with reference TRBV7-9 and TRBJ1-2 gives the whole variable domain DTGVSQNPRHKITKRGQNVTFRCDPISEHNRLYWYRQTLGQGPEFLTYFQNEAQLEKSRLLSDRFSAERPKGSFSTLEIQRTEQGDSAMYLCASSSTRGAVGYTFGSGTRLTVV.

V usage is TRBV5-1 and J usage is TRBJ2-3; possible D gene TRBD1, 7 bases. CDR3 length equals 15 residues. Trimming cost V 1 base and J 3 bases, with 12 bases left between them. The germline gives CDR1 SGHRS, CDR2 YFSETQ. The CDR3 DNA reads as TGCGCCAGCAGCTTGAGGGCAGGGGGGACAGATACGCAGTATTTT. Translation gives CASSLRAGGTDTQYF.

The chain combines TRBV5-1 with TRBJ2-7; 7 bases agree with TRBD2. CDR3 size: 14 residues. V was pared by 5 bases and J by 2 bases, with 7 bases of the junction left unmatched. Per germline, CDR1 SGHRS and CDR2 YFSETQ. This CDR3 is CASSTGRGPYEQYF. CDR3 in DNA: TGCGCCAGCAGTACGGGGAGGGGACCCTACGAGCAGTACTTC.

J is TRBJ1-1 and V is TRBV4-3; D might be TRBD1 (5 bases). Germline lookup yields CDR1 LGHNA and CDR2 YSLEER. Trimming removed 6 bases at V and 3 bases at J, with 14 bases between. This CDR3 contains 14 residues. The DNA for the CDR3 is TGCGCCAGCAGTAAAATCCCGGGGGACACTGAAGCTTTCTTT. Protein sequence: CASSKIPGDTEAFF.

The chain couples TRBV19 to TRBJ2-5; possibly TRBD2 for D (6 bases). The V and J ends lost 5 bases and 5 bases respectively, with 18 bases between them. In germline, CDR1 is LNHDA, CDR2 SQIVND (reference sequence). This CDR3 comprises 15 residues. DNA of the CDR3: TGTGCCAGTAGTCCGACTAGGAGTCGGTTGGAGACCCAGTACTTC. This translates into CASSPTRSRLETQYF.

The chain combines TRBV5-6 with TRBJ2-3, with 8 bases matching TRBD1. This CDR3 has 16 residues. J was trimmed by 4 bases and V by 5 bases; bases with no gene match: 12. Germline V CDR1 and CDR2: SGHDT, YYEEEE. CDR3 loop: CASSFAVGQGADTQYF. CDR3 coding DNA: TGTGCCAGCAGTTTCGCCGTAGGACAGGGTGCAGATACGCAGTATTTT.

The chain couples TRBV6-5 to TRBJ1-3; possibly TRBD1 for D (5 bases). Germline-derived CDR1 and CDR2 are MNHEY and SVGAGI. The CDR3 totals 15 residues. V lost 8 bases to trimming and J lost 4 bases, with 18 bases between them. CDR3 protein: CASGGTPTLGNTIYF. Here the CDR3 DNA reads TGTGCCAGCGGCGGGACCCCCACTCTGGGAAACACCATATATTTT.

The J gene is TRBJ2-3, the V gene TRBV7-3, with 10 bases identical to TRBD2. Germline CDR1 is SGHTA and CDR2 is FQGTGA. This CDR3 spans 16 amino acids. V was clipped by 4 bases and J by 6 bases; unmatched bases: 10. CDR3 sequence reads: CASSSSSGGGRDTQYF. The CDR3 coding sequence is TGTGCCAGCAGCTCCTCTAGCGGGGGCGGTAGGGATACGCAGTATTTT. The entire variable domain, with the rest obtained from reference TRBV7-3 and TRBJ2-3, is as follows: GAGVSQTPSNKVTEKGKYVELRCDPISGHTALYWYRQSLGQGPEFLIYFQGTGAADDSGLPNDRFFAVRPEGSVSTLKIQRTERGDSAVYLCASSSSSGGGRDTQYFGPGTRLTVL.

This chain links TRBV5-4 with TRBJ1-2, with D possibly being TRBD1 (5 bases). The length of the CDR3 is 13 residues. Germline CDR1 SGHNT, CDR2 YYREEE (reference sequence). With 3 bases removed from V and 8 bases from J, the gap between germline ends came to 14 bases. CDR3 coding DNA: TGTGCCAGCAGCTCCAGAAACGGGGGGGGCTACACCTTC. Its protein product is CASSSRNGGGYTF.

The gene calls are TRBV10-3 and TRBJ1-5, with a possible D match to TRBD1 (5 bases). V was pared by 4 bases and J by 1 base, with 17 bases between. The CDR3 length is 17 residues. From germline, CDR1 is ENHRY and CDR2 SYGVKD. The DNA of the CDR3 is TGTGCCATCAGTGGCGGGGCCGGGGATCGGAGCAATCAGCCCCAGCATTTT. As protein: CAISGGAGDRSNQPQHF.

The chain joins TRBV7-6 to TRBJ1-3; 7 positions agree with TRBD1. CDR1 SGHVS and CDR2 FNYEAQ come from the germline V gene. V shed 1 base, J shed 2 bases, and the junction held 5 bases outside the gene matches. The CDR3 totals 16 residues. The DNA of the CDR3 is TGTGCCAGCAGCTTAGTTGCAGGGGGAACTGGAAACACCATATATTTT. Its translation is CASSLVAGGTGNTIYF.

The rearrangement links TRBV11-2 to TRBJ2-3; D is ambiguous. The CDR3 consists of 14 residues. Germline-derived CDR1 and CDR2 are SGHAT and FQNNGV. The ends were cut back, 3 bases at V and 6 bases at J, with 13 bases in the middle. CDR3 DNA: TGTGCCAGCAGCTTCCTTATAGACGGGGATACGCAGTATTTT. It codes for CASSFLIDGDTQYF. Drawing the rest from reference TRBV11-2 and TRBJ2-3, the complete variable domain is EAGVAQSPRYKIIEKRQSVAFWCNPISGHATLYWYQQILGQGPKLLIQFQNNGVVDDSQLPKDRFSAERLKGVDSTLKIQPAKLEDSAVYLCASSFLIDGDTQYFGPGTRLTVL.